This TCR beta chain was documented in a study of blood T cell repertoires in COVID-19. Overall study: From T cells, B-cell-depleted T cells, or PBMCs came the material, which was cDNA or gDNA.

Germline V gene sequence: CDR1 MNHEY, CDR2 SMNVEV (reference sequence). Trimming stripped 1 base from V and 5 bases from J, with 21 bases between. The CDR3 loop spans 17 amino acids. Sequencing used immunoSEQ multiplex PCR; TCRdb keeps in-frame clones, though not all of them. The sample consists of under 200,000 clones, approximately 84% of them appearing once. V and J are TRBV27 and TRBJ2-7; no reliable D call. This TCR was recovered from a woman in her 50s who had recovered from COVID-19. Specimen: PBMCs or T cells enriched from blood (not recorded which). The CDR3 region is CASSLYGQKLGFHEQYF. In DNA, the CDR3 is TGTGCCAGCAGTTTATATGGGCAGAAGTTAGGTTTCCACGAGCAGTACTTC.